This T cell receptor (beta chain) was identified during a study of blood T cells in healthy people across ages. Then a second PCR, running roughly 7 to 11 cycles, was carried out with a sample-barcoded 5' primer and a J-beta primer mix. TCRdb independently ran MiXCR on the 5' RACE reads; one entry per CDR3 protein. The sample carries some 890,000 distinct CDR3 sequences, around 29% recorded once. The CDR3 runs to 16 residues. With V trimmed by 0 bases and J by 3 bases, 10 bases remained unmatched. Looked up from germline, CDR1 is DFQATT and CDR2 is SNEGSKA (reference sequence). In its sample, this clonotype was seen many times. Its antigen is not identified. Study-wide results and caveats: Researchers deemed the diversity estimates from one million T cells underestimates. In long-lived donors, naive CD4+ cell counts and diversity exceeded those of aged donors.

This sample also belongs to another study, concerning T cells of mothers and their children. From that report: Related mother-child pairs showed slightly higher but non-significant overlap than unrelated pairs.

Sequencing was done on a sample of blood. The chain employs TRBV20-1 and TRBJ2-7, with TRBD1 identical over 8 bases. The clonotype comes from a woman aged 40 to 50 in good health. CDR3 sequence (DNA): TGCAGTGCTAGAGATCTCGGACAGGGAGGTCACTACGAGCAGTACTTC. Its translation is CSARDLGQGGHYEQYF.